This T cell receptor (beta chain) originates from a study of T cells in Graves' hyperthyroidism and ophthalmopathy. Germline V gene data show CDR1 as SNHLY and CDR2 as FYNNEI. The ends lost 4 bases at V and 1 base at J; junction bases unmatched: 4. The CDR3 sequence is 15 residues long. Amplified TCR beta CDR3 regions came from RNA transcripts. A first-round RT-PCR of the TCR CDR3 used the HTBI primer set. One entry per CDR3 protein, called by TCRdb with MiXCR from the multiplex PCR reads. The sample lists approximately 370,000 distinct CDR3 sequences, about 18% occurring once. In this sample, this clonotype turned up many times.

V gene TRBV2 combines with J gene TRBJ2-3; 8 nucleotides align to TRBD1. The clonotype comes from a woman in her 30s with Graves' hyperthyroidism that later progressed to Graves' ophthalmopathy. Sequenced: blood. CDR3 sequence (DNA): TGTGCCAGCAGTGTGGACAGGGTCCGCACAGATACGCAGTATTTT. The encoded protein is CASSVDRVRTDTQYF.